This TCR beta chain was documented in a study of blood T cell repertoires in COVID-19. Methods used by the authors: Reference gene primers were amplified, and this amplification served to estimate nucleated cell counts. Clones were read by immunoSEQ multiplex PCR, and TCRdb kept only the in-frame ones, dropping some. The V and J calls and the clone size are those of that table, but D and trimming were determined from the DNA. Of approximately 240,000 clones in the sample, around 91% were seen once. Participant reports of clinical history set cohort assignment. Germline-derived CDR1 and CDR2 are SGHDT and YYEEEE. The V segment lost 4 bases and the J segment 8 bases; nucleotides outside the gene matches: 3. The CDR3 covers 12 residues.

Input material: PBMCs or T cells enriched from blood (not recorded which). The chain has TRBV5-6 and TRBJ1-2, with TRBD1 matching over 9 bases. The receptor comes from a woman aged 18-29 years in a cohort exposed to, infected with or recovered from COVID-19 (not recorded which). The CDR3 region is CASSHRGQGYTF. The CDR3 bases are TGTGCCAGCAGCCACAGGGGGCAGGGCTACACCTTC.